Below, 28 T cell receptor beta chains from the same sample are listed, as sequenced in a study of OX40 agonist ivuxolimab in advanced cancers. Data came from immunoSEQ multiplex PCR; TCRdb stores just in-frame clones and leaves some out. This table holds more than 45,000 clones, 88% found once. This sample comprised CD4+ or CD8+ T cells sorted from blood, obtained in a trial of the OX40 agonist ivuxolimab. Receptors were obtained from an adult with an advanced solid tumor such as melanoma, head and neck, liver or kidney cancer.

The rearrangement joins TRBV19 to TRBJ1-5; D call uncertain. The V and J ends lost 6 bases and 5 bases respectively, with 11 bases between them. Germline lookup yields CDR1 LNHDA and CDR2 SQIVND (reference sequence). The CDR3 has 13 residues. The CDR3, as DNA: TGTGCCAGTAGCCTTGACCACGATCAGCCCCAGCATTTT. Translated, it gives CASSLDHDQPQHF. Together with reference TRBV19 and TRBJ1-5, the CDR3 gives the full variable domain: DGGITQSPKYLFRKEGQNVTLSCEQNLNHDAMYWYRQDPGQGLRLIYYSQIVNDFQKGDIAEGYSVSREKKESFPLTVTSAQKNPTAFYLCASSLDHDQPQHFGDGTRLSIL.

CDR3 in DNA: TGTGCCAGTAGTACCTCTCCCGGGACTACGCAGTATTTT. Encoded protein: CASSTSPGTTQYF. The V gene is TRBV19, the J gene TRBJ2-3, with D tentatively TRBD1 or TRBD2 (5 bases each). Germline lookup yields CDR1 LNHDA and CDR2 SQIVND (reference sequence). Trimming took 4 bases from V and 8 from J, leaving 13 bases between them. This CDR3 is 13 amino acids long.

The V and J genes are TRBV5-1 and TRBJ1-3; no firm D call. Germline CDR1 SGHRS, CDR2 YFSETQ. CDR3 length: 14 amino acids. V lost 0 bases and J 0 bases, leaving 4 bases between the germline ends. DNA of the CDR3: TGCGCCAGCAGCTTGGACAGCTCTGGAAACACCATATATTTT. Translating gives CASSLDSSGNTIYF.

The chain combines TRBV27 with TRBJ1-2; TRBD1 might be the D (6 bases). Germline values: CDR1 MNHEY, CDR2 SMNVEV (reference sequence). The CDR3 runs 13 residues. Trimming removed 6 bases from V and 2 bases from J, with 10 bases in between. Written as DNA, the CDR3 is TGTGCCAGCAGAAGGACAGCAAACTATGGCTACACCTTC. Translating it yields CASRRTANYGYTF.

The chain carries TRBV20-1 and TRBJ1-1; D possibly corresponds to TRBD1 (5 bases). The CDR3 length is 11 residues. Trimming left V 3 bases short and J 3 bases short, with 5 bases between. Germline values: CDR1 DFQATT, CDR2 SNEGSKA (reference sequence). CDR3 sequence: CSARGDTEAFF. The CDR3 DNA is TGCAGTGCTAGGGGGGACACTGAAGCTTTCTTT.

CDR3 DNA sequence: TGCGCCAGCAGCTTCCCCGACGCCTACAATGAGCAGTTCTTC. Its translation is CASSFPDAYNEQFF. The V call is TRBV5-1, the J call TRBJ2-1; D is uncertain. The CDR3 spans 14 residues. In germline, CDR1 is SGHRS, CDR2 YFSETQ. Trimming left V 2 bases short and J 2 bases short, with 8 bases between.

The chain combines TRBV25-1 with TRBJ2-5, with D perhaps assigned TRBD1 or TRBD2 (6 bases each). Per germline, CDR1 MGHDK and CDR2 SYGVNS. CDR3 length: 14 residues. Trimming shortened V by 5 bases and J by 5 bases, and 15 bases separated the two germline ends. CDR3 DNA: TGTGCCAGCAGTCCTTGGGGGGCAGGGGAGACCCAGTACTTC. Its translation is CASSPWGAGETQYF.

This sequence joins TRBV7-2 and TRBJ2-1, with a tentative D call TRBD1 (5 bases). The CDR3 length is 15 residues. Germline V gives CDR1 SGHTA, CDR2 FQGNSA. V gave up 5 bases and J gave up 4 bases, with 15 bases separating them. CDR3 nucleotides: TGTGCCAGCAGCCTTAGGACCGACAGATACAATGAGCAGTTCTTC. It codes for CASSLRTDRYNEQFF.

This chain uses TRBV18 with TRBJ2-2; tentatively, D is TRBD1 (6 bases). The CDR3 contains 15 residues. Trimming took 3 bases from V and 5 from J, leaving 13 bases between them. Germline CDR1 KGHSH, CDR2 LQKENI. The CDR3 region is CASSPPGQGTGELFF. As DNA, the CDR3 is TGTGCCAGCTCACCCCCGGGACAAGGGACCGGGGAGCTGTTTTTT.

The gene calls are TRBV4-2 and TRBJ2-3; D assignment may be TRBD1 or TRBD2 (6 bases each). Germline-derived CDR1 and CDR2 are LGHNA and YNFKEQ. V lost 2 bases and J 6 bases, leaving 12 bases between the germline ends. CDR3 length equals 14 residues. DNA of the CDR3: TGTGCCAGCAGCCAAACTACCGGGGGCGATACGCAGTATTTT. The encoded protein is CASSQTTGGDTQYF.

Only a few counts were recorded for this clone. V usage is TRBV10-3 and J usage is TRBJ1-2; TRBD1 might be the D (6 bases). Trimming removed 3 bases at V and 4 bases at J, with 21 bases between. Per germline, CDR1 ENHRY and CDR2 SYGVKD. This CDR3 comprises 17 residues. Written as DNA, the CDR3 is TGTGCCATCAGTGATCGAAGTCGGGGGGGCAGTAGCTATGGCTACACCTTC. Encoded protein: CAISDRSRGGSSYGYTF.

This clone is a singleton in its sample. The gene calls are TRBV5-1 and TRBJ1-1; 7 bases agree with TRBD1. The length of the CDR3 is 12 residues. V shed 6 bases, J shed 8 bases, and the junction held 7 bases outside the gene matches. From germline, CDR1 is SGHRS and CDR2 YFSETQ. CDR3 sequence reads: CASTQGGYEAFF. CDR3 DNA sequence: TGCGCCAGCACCCAGGGGGGGTACGAAGCTTTCTTT. The whole variable domain, filled in from reference TRBV5-1 and TRBJ1-1, reads KAGVTQTPRYLIKTRGQQVTLSCSPISGHRSVSWYQQTPGQGLQFLFEYFSETQRNKGNFPGRFSGRQFSNSRSEMNVSTLELGDSALYLCASTQGGYEAFFGQGTRLTVV.

This clone was detected once. J is TRBJ2-5 and V is TRBV29-1; the match to TRBD2 covers 7 bases. V shed 2 bases, J shed 4 bases, and the junction held 10 bases outside the gene matches. The germline gives CDR1 SQVTM, CDR2 ANQGSEA. The CDR3 sequence is 15 residues long. In DNA form, the CDR3 reads TGCAGCGTTGAATTCTACCGGGAGGTTGGAGAGACCCAGTACTTC. This gives the protein CSVEFYREVGETQYF.

The genes are TRBV11-2 and TRBJ1-5; unclear D gene. The CDR3 has 12 residues. Trimming left V 5 bases short and J 3 bases short, with 5 bases between. Per the germline V gene, CDR1 is SGHAT and CDR2 is FQNNGV. CDR3 sequence reads: CASSPYNQPQHF. In nucleotides, the CDR3 is TGTGCCAGCAGCCCATACAATCAGCCCCAGCATTTT.

The chain recombines TRBV6-5 with TRBJ2-1, with TRBD2 matching 12 bases. This CDR3 is built from 16 residues. Germline loops: CDR1 MNHEY, CDR2 SVGAGI. Unmatched junction bases numbered 10, after V lost 4 bases and J lost 9 bases. The CDR3 here is CASSWASGRASSEQFF. CDR3 DNA sequence: TGTGCCAGCAGTTGGGCTAGCGGGAGGGCCTCTAGTGAGCAGTTCTTC.

V gene TRBV28 combines with J gene TRBJ2-6; TRBD1 matches at 8 bases. The V gene end was trimmed by 8 bases and the J gene end by 2 bases; junction bases not matched to a gene: 5. The CDR3 runs to 15 residues. Germline CDR1 is MDHEN and CDR2 is SYDVKM. The CDR3: CASAGGAPGANVLTF. As DNA, the CDR3 is TGTGCCAGCGCAGGGGGCGCCCCTGGGGCCAACGTCCTGACTTTC. The full variable domain, rest sourced from reference TRBV28 and TRBJ2-6, is DVKVTQSSRYLVKRTGEKVFLECVQDMDHENMFWYRQDPGLGLRLIYFSYDVKMKEKGDIPEGYSVSREKKERFSLILESASTNQTSMYLCASAGGAPGANVLTFGAGSRLTVL.

This clone was counted once. This chain joins TRBV7-9 and TRBJ2-3; 8 bases match TRBD1. J lost 2 bases, V lost 4 bases, and 8 bases had no gene match. Germline V CDR1 and CDR2: SEHNR, FQNEAQ (reference sequence). The CDR3 length is 16 residues. Here the CDR3 reads CASSSNTGGPTDTQYF. The CDR3 coding sequence is TGTGCCAGCAGCTCGAACACAGGGGGTCCCACAGATACGCAGTATTTT.

The chain has TRBV9 and TRBJ2-3, with 13 nucleotides matching TRBD2. The CDR3 runs to 17 residues. Germline assignment: CDR1 SGDLS and CDR2 YYNGEE. V trimming: 0 bases; J trimming: 1 base; junction bases outside the gene matches: 2. CDR3 DNA sequence: TGTGCCAGCAGCGTAGGACTAGCGGGAGGTGGCACAGATACGCAGTATTTT. As protein: CASSVGLAGGGTDTQYF.

The DNA for the CDR3 is TGTGCCAGCAGATCGACTAGTTCTCCGGGGACCCAGTACTTC. Protein: CASRSTSSPGTQYF. V is TRBV2 and J is TRBJ2-5, with a possible D match to TRBD2 (6 bases). Looked up from germline, CDR1 is SNHLY and CDR2 is FYNNEI. The CDR3 sequence is 14 residues long. Trimming removed 6 bases from V and 7 bases from J, with 18 bases in between.

The chain links TRBV10-1 to TRBJ1-1; D gene uncertain. Germline CDR1 reads WNHNN; CDR2 reads SYGVQD (reference sequence). This CDR3 has 13 amino acids. The V and J ends lost 3 bases and 11 bases respectively, with 16 bases between them. The CDR3: CASSERYGEGAFF. The CDR3 bases are TGCGCCAGCAGTGAAAGATACGGGGAAGGGGCTTTCTTT.

This clone was recorded only once. V gene TRBV5-1 combines with J gene TRBJ2-3; a weak D match, TRBD2 (6 bases). This CDR3 comprises 14 residues. V shed 3 bases and J shed 2 bases, with 10 bases lying between them. Germline V gene data show CDR1 as SGHRS and CDR2 as YFSETQ. CDR3 nucleotide sequence: TGCGCCAGCAGCTGGGACTCGCCCACAGATACGCAGTATTTT. The encoded protein is CASSWDSPTDTQYF.

V usage is TRBV5-1 and J usage is TRBJ2-2, with 11 bases aligning to TRBD1. The CDR3 runs to 16 residues. Germline assignment: CDR1 SGHRS and CDR2 YFSETQ. Trimming took 4 bases from V and 2 from J; bases not matched to a gene: 4. The chain's CDR3 is CASSAGTGGNTGELFF. DNA for the CDR3: TGCGCCAGCAGCGCTGGGACAGGGGGAAACACCGGGGAGCTGTTTTTT.

The rearrangement joins TRBV19 to TRBJ1-5; D possibly corresponds to TRBD1 (5 bases). CDR1 and CDR2 (germline): LNHDA, SQIVND (reference sequence). The CDR3 is made up of 13 amino acids. Trimming took 5 bases from V and 5 from J, leaving 10 bases between them. CDR3 sequence: CASSQGADQPQHF. CDR3 nucleotide sequence: TGTGCCAGTAGTCAAGGGGCTGATCAGCCCCAGCATTTT.

This clone was detected only once. The rearrangement links TRBV5-4 to TRBJ2-3; perhaps D is TRBD1 or TRBD2 (5 bases each). V was clipped by 4 bases and J by 0 bases, with 15 bases between them. CDR3 size: 16 residues. The germline V gene has CDR1 SGHNT and CDR2 YYREEE (reference sequence). CDR3 amino acids: CASSQPGPRSTDTQYF. As DNA, the CDR3 is TGTGCCAGCAGCCAGCCGGGACCCCGTAGCACAGATACGCAGTATTTT. Looking up the rest from reference TRBV5-4 and TRBJ2-3 gives the full variable domain: ETGVTQSPTHLIKTRGQQVTLRCSSQSGHNTVSWYQQALGQGPQFIFQYYREEENGRGNFPPRFSGLQFPNYSSELNVNALELDDSALYLCASSQPGPRSTDTQYFGPGTRLTVL.

This clone was detected only a few times. V is TRBV5-1 and J is TRBJ1-3; D uncertain. Trimming stripped 1 base from V and 0 bases from J, with 11 bases between. The CDR3 runs to 16 residues. Germline V gene data show CDR1 as SGHRS and CDR2 as YFSETQ. CDR3 region: CASSLQPPDSGNTIYF. As DNA, the CDR3 is TGCGCCAGCAGCTTGCAACCACCCGACTCTGGAAACACCATATATTTT.

The rearrangement joins TRBV29-1 to TRBJ2-7, with 13 positions matching TRBD2. CDR3 length: 14 amino acids. The trim removed 4 bases at V and 2 bases at J, leaving 2 bases unmatched. Germline values: CDR1 SQVTM, CDR2 ANQGSEA. The CDR3 DNA sequence: TGCAGCGTTGGACTAGCGGGAGGTCCCTACGAGCAGTACTTC. As protein: CSVGLAGGPYEQYF.

The chain has TRBV11-1 and TRBJ2-7; TRBD2 aligns across 10 bases. The germline V gene has CDR1 SGHAT and CDR2 FQDESV (reference sequence). CDR3 length equals 12 residues. V lost 5 bases to trimming and J lost 10 bases; unmatched junction nucleotides: 5. The CDR3 spells CASSPGTSEQYF. The CDR3 DNA reads TGTGCCAGCAGCCCCGGGACTAGCGAACAGTACTTC.

A note on this clone: One end of the junction is discordant with germline, which a read error may explain. The V and J genes are TRBV5-6 and TRBJ2-3, with 15 bases aligning to TRBD2. Germline V gene sequence: CDR1 SGHDT, CDR2 YYEEEE. The CDR3 has 15 amino acids. In nucleotides, the CDR3 is TGTGCCAGCAGGTTGGGACTAGCGGGAGGAGATACGCAGTATTTT. Translated: CASRLGLAGGDTQYF.